The 30 T cell receptor beta chains reported below all come from one sample, sequenced in a study of regulatory T cells in long-lasting Graves disease. Noted time point: newly diagnosed GD, antithyroid drugs for less than 3 months. Preparation of the TCR library used RNA extracted from PBMCs. The TCR beta library used iRepertoire HTBI primers with Arm-PCR amplification of CDR3. TCRdb re-called the multiplex PCR reads with MiXCR, one entry per CDR3 protein. Of about 440,000 distinct CDR3 sequences listed, around 14% are singletons. The data were also submitted as part of a second study, on T cells in Graves' hyperthyroidism and ophthalmopathy.

This sample comprised peripheral blood mononuclear cells (PBMCs), obtained at new diagnosis, from a patient treated with antithyroid drugs. These receptors came from a woman aged 25 to 39 with Graves disease.

This chain joins TRBV5-1 and TRBJ1-1; D remains unclear. The V end was cut by 4 bases, the J end by 4 bases, with 14 bases between. The CDR3 contains 14 residues. The germline CDR1 and CDR2 sequences are SGHRS and YFSETQ. In DNA, the CDR3 is TGCGCCAGCAGCCTGGGCACGGAGCTCACTGAAGCTTTCTTT. As protein: CASSLGTELTEAFF.

The chain employs TRBV7-2 and TRBJ2-7; 12 bases align to TRBD1. CDR3 size: 18 residues. Germline V lookup: CDR1 SGHTA, CDR2 FQGNSA. V was pared by 5 bases and J by 4 bases, with 15 bases of the junction left unmatched. The CDR3 nucleotides are TGTGCCAGCAGCCCCCCCCGCCCCGGGACAGGGGGCGGATACGAGCAGTACTTC. It yields the protein CASSPPRPGTGGGYEQYF.

This clonotype has a count of ten or more. The rearrangement uses TRBV5-8 and TRBJ2-7; D unclear. V dropped 5 bases and J dropped 7 bases, with 10 bases sitting between them. The CDR3 contains 11 residues. From germline, CDR1 is SGHTS and CDR2 YDEGEE. CDR3 nucleotide sequence: TGTGCCAGCAGTTTCTCGCGAGAGCAGTACTTC. Translation: CASSFSREQYF.

The V and J genes are TRBV19 and TRBJ2-1, with TRBD2 matching over 7 bases. V lost 5 bases to trimming and J lost 8 bases; unmatched junction nucleotides: 9. Looked up from germline, CDR1 is LNHDA and CDR2 is SQIVND (reference sequence). The CDR3 covers 14 residues. This CDR3 reads CASSWAGETDEQFF. The CDR3 DNA sequence: TGTGCCAGTAGTTGGGCGGGAGAAACGGATGAGCAGTTCTTC.

This clonotype was seen at least ten times. The chain combines TRBV28 with TRBJ2-5; D possibly corresponds to TRBD2 (7 bases). This CDR3 has 18 residues. With 2 bases removed from V and 0 bases from J, the gap between germline ends came to 19 bases. Germline V gene lookup returns CDR1 MDHEN and CDR2 SYDVKM. The CDR3 here is CASSLQGGGGEYQETQYF. The CDR3 coding sequence is TGTGCCAGCAGTTTACAGGGTGGAGGGGGGGAGTACCAAGAGACCCAGTACTTC.

This clonotype was detected ten times or more. The CDR3 is CASGVGSIDETQYF. The CDR3 DNA is TGTGCCAGCGGGGTGGGGAGTATAGACGAGACCCAGTACTTC. The gene calls are TRBV12-3 or TRBV12-4 and TRBJ2-5, with D possibly being TRBD2 (5 bases). The CDR3 loop spans 14 amino acids. Trimming took 8 bases from V and 5 from J, leaving 18 bases between them.

With regard to this clonotype: This may come from a read error, since a much larger clone is one base off. V usage is TRBV3-1 and J usage is TRBJ2-7; D is undetermined. V lost 2 bases and J lost 3, with 14 bases in between. Germline V gene lookup returns CDR1 LGHDT and CDR2 YNNKEL (reference sequence). This CDR3 is built from 15 residues. For the CDR3, the DNA is TGTGCCAGCAGCCAATATCCCCAAGACAACTACGAGCAGTACTTC. Amino acids: CASSQYPQDNYEQYF.

The chain recombines TRBV9 with TRBJ2-7, with D hard to call. The ends were cut back, 4 bases at V and 0 bases at J, with 14 bases in the middle. The CDR3 runs 15 residues. Germline V gene lookup returns CDR1 SGDLS and CDR2 YYNGEE. The CDR3 DNA follows: TGTGCCAGCAGCCCAGCATGGGCCAGCTCCTACGAGCAGTACTTC. Residues: CASSPAWASSYEQYF. Full variable domain (remainder filled in from reference TRBV9 and TRBJ2-7): DSGVTQTPKHLITATGQRVTLRCSPRSGDLSVYWYQQSLDQGLQFLIQYYNGEERAKGNILERFSAQQFPDLHSELNLSSLELGDSALYFCASSPAWASSYEQYFGPGTRLTVT.

The chain recombines TRBV9 with TRBJ2-5, with D uncertain. This CDR3 region has 13 residues. Germline CDR1 and CDR2: SGDLS and YYNGEE. The germline V and J ends were trimmed by 0 bases and 9 bases, with 12 bases remaining between them. This chain's CDR3 is CASSVEELGPQYF. For the CDR3, the DNA is TGTGCCAGCAGCGTAGAGGAGTTAGGGCCCCAGTACTTC.

This clonotype was recorded many times. The V call is TRBV20-1, the J call TRBJ2-7, with a possible D match to TRBD2 (7 bases). V lost 5 bases and J 8 bases, leaving 19 bases between the germline ends. Germline CDR1 and CDR2: DFQATT and SNEGSKA (reference sequence). The CDR3 has 13 residues. The DNA for the CDR3 is TGCAGTGCTGATCGTAACTGGGGGGGCAAGCAGTACTTC. Translating gives CSADRNWGGKQYF.

The V and J genes are TRBV29-1 and TRBJ2-1, with D perhaps given as TRBD1 or TRBD2 (5 bases each). CDR1 and CDR2 (germline): SQVTM, ANQGSEA. The CDR3 runs 12 residues. V was cut by 6 bases and J by 7 bases, with 13 bases left in between. CDR3 nucleotides: TGCAGCGTCGAATGGGGGAAAAATGAGCAGTTCTTC. This encodes CSVEWGKNEQFF.

As to this clonotype: A read error is possible here, since a much larger clone lies one base away. This chain links TRBV6-2 or TRBV6-3 with TRBJ1-2; tentatively, D is TRBD1 (5 bases). Looked up from germline, CDR1 is MNHEY and CDR2 is SVGEGT. V gave up 8 bases and J gave up 1 base, with 8 bases separating them. The CDR3 is 12 residues long. CDR3 in DNA: TGTGCCAGCGCAGGGCGTAACTATGGCTACACCTTC. Encoded protein: CASAGRNYGYTF.

This clonotype has only a few counts. The chain is built from TRBV29-1 and TRBJ1-5, with D possibly being TRBD1 (6 bases). CDR1 SQVTM and CDR2 ANQGSEA come from the germline V gene. V was clipped by 4 bases and J by 2 bases, with 12 bases between them. The CDR3 runs to 14 residues. Here the CDR3 DNA reads TGCAGCGTTGTGTTGGGGGGCGGCAATCAGCCCCAGCATTTT. Translated, it gives CSVVLGGGNQPQHF.

CDR3 protein: CSARDTQANTGELFF. In DNA form, the CDR3 reads TGCAGTGCTAGAGATACGCAGGCGAACACCGGGGAGCTGTTTTTT. This chain uses TRBV20-1 with TRBJ2-2; D is uncertain. The germline CDR1 and CDR2 sequences are DFQATT and SNEGSKA (reference sequence). The CDR3 is 15 residues long. V was shortened by 0 bases and J by 0 bases, with 8 bases between the two germline ends.

This clonotype turned up a few times. This chain links TRBV20-1 with TRBJ1-2, with D uncertain. With 1 base removed from V and 5 bases from J, the gap between germline ends came to 8 bases. This CDR3 contains 12 residues. In germline, CDR1 is DFQATT, CDR2 SNEGSKA (reference sequence). The CDR3 is CSARAQIYGYTF. Written as DNA, the CDR3 is TGCAGTGCTAGAGCCCAGATTTATGGCTACACCTTC.

This clonotype was recorded many times. This chain connects TRBV2 to TRBJ1-1, with unresolved D. The V end was cut by 0 bases, the J end by 1 base, with 6 bases between. The CDR3 sequence is 14 residues long. CDR1 SNHLY and CDR2 FYNNEI come from the germline V gene. This chain's CDR3 is CASSEALGNTEAFF. Written as DNA, the CDR3 is TGTGCCAGCAGTGAAGCGTTAGGGAACACTGAAGCTTTCTTT.

This clonotype was counted at least ten times. The rearrangement links TRBV20-1 to TRBJ2-7; 11 nucleotides match TRBD2. This CDR3 spans 17 amino acids. Per the germline V gene, CDR1 is DFQATT and CDR2 is SNEGSKA (reference sequence). After removal of 0 bases from V and 0 bases from J, the junction contained 7 bases not matched to a gene. The CDR3 DNA follows: TGCAGTGCTAGAGATCTCACCGGACTAGCGGGCTCCTACGAGCAGTACTTC. Its translation: CSARDLTGLAGSYEQYF.

The gene calls are TRBV4-1 and TRBJ2-7, with D hard to call. This CDR3 is 14 amino acids long. V was cut by 4 bases and J by 0 bases, with 10 bases left in between. Per germline, CDR1 MGHRA and CDR2 YSYEKL. CDR3 in DNA: TGCGCCAGCAGCCTAGAATTGGTCTCCTACGAGCAGTACTTC. This sequence encodes CASSLELVSYEQYF.

Comments on this clonotype: The germline gene is not matched at one end of the junction; a read error may be the cause. The CDR3: CASSPGPNNEQLF. The CDR3 DNA reads TGTGCCAGCTCACCAGGACCCAACAATGAGCAGTTATTC. The chain joins TRBV18 to TRBJ2-1; D gene ambiguous. The CDR3 is 13 residues long. CDR1 and CDR2 from the germline V gene are KGHSH and LQKENI.

The sample holds many counts of this clonotype. In DNA, the CDR3 is TGTGCCAGCAGCTTGGTACCGGGGATAAATCAGCCCCAGCATTTT. It translates to CASSLVPGINQPQHF. The gene calls are TRBV5-5 and TRBJ1-5; no firm D call. Trimming removed 0 bases from V and 4 bases from J, with 11 bases in between. The germline V gene has CDR1 SGHKS and CDR2 YYEKEE (reference sequence). This CDR3 region has 15 residues.

This clonotype showed up just a few times. A much larger clone is a single base away; this may be a read error. V usage is TRBV10-1 and J usage is TRBJ2-1; D gene uncertain. CDR3 size: 13 residues. Germline V CDR1 and CDR2: WNHNN, SYGVQD (reference sequence). Trimming took 6 bases from V and 9 from J, leaving 15 bases between them. DNA for the CDR3: TGCGCCAGCAGCGAGCTACAGAGGAGTGAGCAGTTCTTC. Translated, it gives CASSELQRSEQFF.

This chain uses TRBV28 with TRBJ1-4; 9 nucleotides align to TRBD1. The CDR3 is 14 residues long. The germline V gene encodes CDR1 MDHEN and CDR2 SYDVKM. The junction had 7 bases not matched to a gene; V was cut back by 6 bases and J by 8 bases. The CDR3 here is CASSSTGGSEKLFF. The CDR3 nucleotides read TGTGCCAGCAGCAGTACAGGGGGCTCGGAAAAACTGTTTTTT.

This clonotype was observed at least ten times. The J gene is TRBJ1-1, the V gene TRBV3-1; TRBD1 is a possible D gene (6 bases). Germline-derived CDR1 and CDR2 are LGHDT and YNNKEL (reference sequence). The CDR3 length is 15 residues. The ends were cut back, 6 bases at V and 1 base at J, with 15 bases in the middle. The CDR3 region has the DNA TGTGCCAGCAGAATCGGGGGGGCGCGGAACACTGAAGCTTTCTTT. It translates to CASRIGGARNTEAFF.

This clonotype was seen repeatedly, ten times or more. This sequence joins TRBV3-1 and TRBJ2-7; tentatively, D is TRBD1 (6 bases). Germline CDR1 reads LGHDT; CDR2 reads YNNKEL (reference sequence). Trimming took 1 base from V and 5 from J, leaving 12 bases between them. This CDR3 is built from 14 residues. This CDR3 is CASSQVSGVDEQYF. The DNA for the CDR3 is TGTGCCAGCAGCCAAGTTTCAGGGGTAGACGAGCAGTACTTC.

This clonotype was counted a few times. This could be a read error, since a much larger clone is one nucleotide away. The chain links TRBV6-1 to TRBJ2-5, with TRBD2 identical over 13 bases. Germline V gene lookup returns CDR1 MNHNS and CDR2 SASEGT. The CDR3 totals 17 residues. CDR3 loop: CASGEAGLAGESETQYF. The CDR3 DNA reads TGTGCCAGCGGTGAGGCCGGACTAGCGGGAGAGTCGGAGACCCAGTACTTC.

The chain has TRBV19 and TRBJ1-6; no reliable D call. In germline, CDR1 is LNHDA, CDR2 SQIVND (reference sequence). The CDR3 consists of 16 residues. V lost 0 bases, J lost 7 bases, and 13 bases lay in between. The DNA of the CDR3 is TGTGCCAGTAGTATAGAAACAGAAGGTCGGAATTCACCCCTCCACTTT. Its protein is CASSIETEGRNSPLHF.

This clonotype came up a few times. This rearrangement joins TRBV9 to TRBJ2-5; D tentatively fits TRBD1 or TRBD2 (5 bases each). V lost 3 bases to trimming and J lost 5 bases, with 17 bases between them. The CDR3 covers 15 residues. CDR1 and CDR2 (germline): SGDLS, YYNGEE. The CDR3 sequence: CASSGPGARGETQYF. The CDR3 bases are TGTGCCAGCAGCGGCCCCGGGGCTCGGGGTGAGACCCAGTACTTC.

This rearrangement joins TRBV19 to TRBJ2-7, with D perhaps TRBD1 or TRBD2 (5 bases each). The germline V gene has CDR1 LNHDA and CDR2 SQIVND (reference sequence). Between the trimmed V and J ends, which lost 10 bases and 0 bases, there was a span of 16 bases. This CDR3 is built from 14 residues. In nucleotides, the CDR3 is TGTGCCACCCGGGGCCAGGGATACTCCTACGAGCAGTACTTC. This gives the protein CATRGQGYSYEQYF.

The V and J genes are TRBV29-1 and TRBJ1-1; no definite D call. V lost 6 bases to trimming and J lost 0 bases, with 11 bases between them. The CDR3 has 13 residues. Germline assignment: CDR1 SQVTM and CDR2 ANQGSEA. The CDR3 is CSVATRMNTEAFF. CDR3 in DNA: TGCAGCGTCGCGACACGGATGAACACTGAAGCTTTCTTT.

The sample holds a few counts of this clonotype. The chain recombines TRBV30 with TRBJ2-5, with D unclear. CDR3 length equals 11 residues. Per the germline V gene, CDR1 is GTSNPN and CDR2 is SVGIG (reference sequence). V lost 5 bases and J lost 5, with 9 bases in between. CDR3: CAWAPEETQYF. The CDR3 DNA is TGTGCCTGGGCCCCAGAGGAGACCCAGTACTTC. The full variable domain, with the rest looked up from reference TRBV30 and TRBJ2-5, is SQTIHQWPATLVQPVGSPLSLECTVEGTSNPNLYWYRQAAGRGLQLLFYSVGIGQISSEVPQNLSASRPQDRQFILSSKKLLLSDSGFYLCAWAPEETQYFGPGTRLLVL.